This is a list of T cell receptor beta chains from one sample in a study of human T cells and chemical hapten exposure. MiXCR, applied by TCRdb to the RACE reads, yields one record per CDR3 protein. The sample shows some 360,000 distinct CDR3 sequences, approximately 5.1% of them seen only once. This sample comprised whole blood, obtained in connection with sensitization to the hapten diphenylcyclopropenone (DPC). Receptor source: a woman aged 50 to 60 with alopecia areata. Some clones in this sample may be carry-over from other donors' samples. Each CDR3 is given with its conserved first and last residue. A D gene is named only where the DNA matches it firmly. The listing skips clone size in some rows; elsewhere it reads once, few, many or a size class.

D gene: NA
clone size: few
J gene: TRBJ1-5
V gene: TRBV9
CDR3 DNA: TGTGCCAGCAGCGTAGGAGGAGAAAATCAGCCCCAGCATTTT
CDR3 protein: CASSVGGENQPQHF

D gene: NA
clone size: few
J gene: TRBJ1-4
V gene: TRBV3-1
CDR3 DNA: TGTGCCAGCAGCCAGCGGACCCGAAGAACTAATGAAAAACTGTTTTTT
CDR3 protein: CASSQRTRRTNEKLFF

D gene: NA
clone size: few
J gene: TRBJ1-1
V gene: TRBV6-1
CDR3 DNA: TGTGCCAGCACCCCACAGGGAAACCGGTACACTGAAGCTTTCTTT
CDR3 protein: CASTPQGNRYTEAFF

D gene: TRBD1
clone size: many
J gene: TRBJ1-5
V gene: TRBV7-8
CDR3 DNA: TGTGCCAGCAGCACTACAACAGGGGCGGCGCAGCCCCAGCATTTT
CDR3 protein: CASSTTTGAAQPQHF

D gene: NA
clone size: many
J gene: TRBJ2-3
V gene: TRBV7-9
CDR3 DNA: TGTGCCAGCAGCAAGCTTAACCGGGACCGAGCGATGAATACGCAGTATTTT
CDR3 protein: CASSKLNRDRAMNTQYF

D gene: NA
clone size: NA
J gene: TRBJ1-1
V gene: TRBV25-1
CDR3 DNA: TGTGCCAGCAGTGAGGGCAGGGCCAACACTGAAGCTTTCTTT
CDR3 protein: CASSEGRANTEAFF

D gene: TRBD1
clone size: NA
J gene: TRBJ1-2
V gene: TRBV12-3/TRBV12-4
CDR3 DNA: TGTGCCAGTTTACAGGGGGCCGTTGCGGGCTACACCTTC
CDR3 protein: CASLQGAVAGYTF

D gene: NA
clone size: few
J gene: TRBJ2-7
V gene: TRBV24-1
CDR3 DNA: TGTGCCACCAGTGACGGAGGGGGCTACGAGCAGTACTTC
CDR3 protein: CATSDGGGYEQYF

D gene: NA
clone size: NA
J gene: TRBJ1-2
V gene: TRBV4-1
CDR3 DNA: TGCGCCAGCAGCCAAGGACATCTAGACCTTTGGCCTTTTGGCTACACCTTC
CDR3 protein: CASSQGHLDLWPFGYTF

D gene: NA
clone size: NA
J gene: TRBJ1-6
V gene: TRBV5-1
CDR3 DNA: TGCGCCAGCAGCTTGGACAGGGCAGGTGGTTCACCCCTCCACTTT
CDR3 protein: CASSLDRAGGSPLHF

D gene: NA
clone size: few
J gene: TRBJ2-3
V gene: TRBV20-1
CDR3 DNA: TGCAGTGCTAGAGGGGTCCGGGGATTCACAGATACGCAGTATTTT
CDR3 protein: CSARGVRGFTDTQYF

D gene: NA
clone size: NA
J gene: TRBJ2-1
V gene: TRBV5-8
CDR3 DNA: TGTGCGGGGAAGAGGGAAACGTACAATGAGCAGTTCTTC
CDR3 protein: CAGKRETYNEQFF

D gene: NA
clone size: NA
J gene: TRBJ2-3
V gene: TRBV2
CDR3 DNA: TGTGCCAGCAGCGTAGGACTGGGTCGGTATTTT
CDR3 protein: CASSVGLGRYF

D gene: NA
clone size: many
J gene: TRBJ2-3
V gene: TRBV28
CDR3 DNA: TGTGCCACCCGCCGAGACACAGATACGCAGTATTTT
CDR3 protein: CATRRDTDTQYF

D gene: TRBD1
clone size: few
J gene: TRBJ2-7
V gene: TRBV5-1
CDR3 DNA: TGCGCCAGCAGCCTAACCTCGGGACAGTCCTACGAGCAGTACTTC
CDR3 protein: CASSLTSGQSYEQYF

D gene: NA
clone size: NA
J gene: TRBJ2-6
V gene: TRBV7-9
CDR3 DNA: TGTGCCAGCAGTCTAGGAACAGCTGGGGCCAACGTCCTGACTTTC
CDR3 protein: CASSLGTAGANVLTF

D gene: NA
clone size: few
J gene: TRBJ2-3
V gene: TRBV20-1
CDR3 DNA: TGCAGTGTTAATGAAGGGGAGGATACGCAGTATTTT
CDR3 protein: CSVNEGEDTQYF

D gene: NA
clone size: many
J gene: TRBJ2-7
V gene: TRBV2
CDR3 DNA: TGTGCCAGCTTACGAGGGATTGCTAGCTCCGAGCAGTACTTC
CDR3 protein: CASLRGIASSEQYF

D gene: TRBD1
clone size: many
J gene: TRBJ1-4
V gene: TRBV6-6
CDR3 DNA: TGTGCCAGCAACCCCGGGACAGGGGTTGAAAAACTGTTTTTT
CDR3 protein: CASNPGTGVEKLFF

D gene: TRBD2
clone size: NA
J gene: TRBJ2-1
V gene: TRBV18
CDR3 DNA: TGTTCCAGTTCCCTAGCGGTGATCTACAATGAGCAGTTCTTC
CDR3 protein: CSSSLAVIYNEQFF

D gene: TRBD2
clone size: many
J gene: TRBJ2-1
V gene: TRBV7-8
CDR3 DNA: TGTGCCAGCAGATCTACTAGCGGGAGAAGTAATGAGCAGTTCTTC
CDR3 protein: CASRSTSGRSNEQFF

D gene: NA
clone size: many
J gene: TRBJ2-7
V gene: TRBV24-1
CDR3 DNA: TGTGCCACCAGTGATTTAAGGCAGGGTGACGAGCAGTACTTC
CDR3 protein: CATSDLRQGDEQYF

D gene: TRBD2
clone size: many
J gene: TRBJ2-1
V gene: TRBV2
CDR3 DNA: TGTGCCGGCAAGCGGGGGGGCACTGAGCAGTTCTTC
CDR3 protein: CAGKRGGTEQFF

D gene: TRBD1
clone size: few
J gene: TRBJ2-5
V gene: TRBV29-1
CDR3 DNA: TGCAGCGTCCTCCCTTTGGACAGGGTCCAAGAGACCCAGTACTTC
CDR3 protein: CSVLPLDRVQETQYF

D gene: NA
clone size: few
J gene: TRBJ2-7
V gene: TRBV27
CDR3 DNA: TGTGCCAGCAGCACGGGGGTGAGCTCCTACGAGCAGTACTTC
CDR3 protein: CASSTGVSSYEQYF

D gene: NA
clone size: NA
J gene: TRBJ2-7
V gene: TRBV9
CDR3 DNA: TGTGCCAGCAGCGTAGGAGGGGTTGGTGAGCAGTACTTC
CDR3 protein: CASSVGGVGEQYF

D gene: NA
clone size: NA
J gene: TRBJ1-1
V gene: TRBV20-1
CDR3 DNA: TGCAGTGCTAGAGATAAGGGCAGGAACACTGAAGCTTTCTTT
CDR3 protein: CSARDKGRNTEAFF

D gene: TRBD2
clone size: few
J gene: TRBJ2-1
V gene: TRBV27
CDR3 DNA: TGTGCCAGCAGTGCCGGACTAGCGGGGGGGCAGAATGAGCAGTTCTTC
CDR3 protein: CASSAGLAGGQNEQFF

D gene: NA
clone size: NA
J gene: TRBJ2-1
V gene: TRBV5-1
CDR3 DNA: TGCGCCAGCAGGACCAAACCGGAGGGGATCCGATACTTCTTC
CDR3 protein: CASRTKPEGIRYFF

D gene: TRBD2
clone size: few
J gene: TRBJ2-3
V gene: TRBV11-2
CDR3 DNA: TGTGCCAGCAGCTCCGGACTAGCGGGAGGCAGCCCCCCGCAGTATTTT
CDR3 protein: CASSSGLAGGSPPQYF

D gene: NA
clone size: NA
J gene: TRBJ1-2
V gene: TRBV4-1
CDR3 DNA: TGCGCCAGCAGCCAAGATGCGGAGTTCTATGGCTACACCTTC
CDR3 protein: CASSQDAEFYGYTF

D gene: NA
clone size: many
J gene: TRBJ2-3
V gene: TRBV12-3/TRBV12-4
CDR3 DNA: TGTGCCAGCAGTTCAACCACAGATACGCAGTATTTT
CDR3 protein: CASSSTTDTQYF